The source of this T cell receptor beta chain is a study of blood T cell repertoires in COVID-19. About the study: Sites in the United States, Italy and Spain provided acute and convalescent COVID-19 samples. Sample material is recorded as cDNA or gDNA derived from T cells, B-cell-depleted T cells, or PBMCs.

Authors' processing steps: Cell counts per sample came from amplifying reference gene primers. TCRdb's table, derived via immunoSEQ multiplex PCR, lists solely in-frame clones and lacks some. The D gene and trimming were derived from the DNA, and the V and J assignments and clone size from that table. The table has about 120,000 clones, roughly 90% seen once. This CDR3 comprises 15 residues. V was pared by 1 base and J by 7 bases, with 13 bases between. The germline V gene has CDR1 SGHTA and CDR2 FQGNSA. Specimen: peripheral blood. The sequence came from a man in his forties with acute or convalescent COVID-19. The chain links TRBV7-2 to TRBJ1-4, with D possibly matching TRBD1 (6 bases). Written as DNA, the CDR3 is TGTGCCAGCAGCTTAGGGAACAGGGTGGGTGAAAAACTGTTTTTT. The encoded protein is CASSLGNRVGEKLFF.